This record looks at one T cell receptor beta chain sequence and its context. The data derive from a study of shared clonotypes between healthy human individuals. The CDR3 extends over 16 amino acids. From germline, CDR1 is SGHTA and CDR2 FQGNSA. The V and J ends lost 4 bases and 3 bases, in that order; junction bases with no gene match: 12. Deep was the level used in running the assay. Sorted subsets were amplified in replicate PCRs using 150 to 250 ng DNA, around 30,000 T cell genomes. Profiled with immunoSEQ multiplex PCR; TCRdb holds only in-frame clones, not every one. This table has under 2,500,000 clones, approximately 96% appearing once.

The sample taken for sequencing was naive CD4+ T cells sorted from blood. The sample's subset: CD45RA+ positively selected. This receptor was identified in a man younger than 35 in good health. V gene TRBV7-2 combines with J gene TRBJ2-7, with 7 bases identical to TRBD2. CDR3 nucleotide sequence: TGTGCCAGCAGCTCCCCCTCGACTAGCCGCAACTACGAGCAGTACTTC. It yields the protein CASSSPSTSRNYEQYF.